One T cell receptor (beta chain) is described in this entry. The data were taken from a study of T cell responses to AZD1222 COVID-19 vaccine. Profiled with immunoSEQ multiplex PCR; TCRdb holds only in-frame clones, not every one. The sample gives nearly 95,000 clones, roughly 90% of which show up once; over 7.5% is in the top ten. CDR3 length equals 15 residues. Germline V lookup: CDR1 SGHTA, CDR2 FQGNSA. Trimming took 1 base from V and 12 from J, leaving 19 bases between them. Sequenced here: peripheral blood, sampled on day 0 of AZD1222 vaccination. The clonotype originates from an adult in good health. This chain connects TRBV7-2 to TRBJ2-1, with a tentative D call TRBD2 (6 bases). CDR3: CASSLGAGLEGGQFF. As DNA, the CDR3 is TGTGCCAGCAGCTTAGGGGCGGGACTTGAAGGCGGGCAGTTCTTC. The variable domain in full, with the rest retrieved from reference TRBV7-2 and TRBJ2-1, is GAGVSQSPSNKVTEKGKDVELRCDPISGHTALYWYRQSLGQGLEFLIYFQGNSAPDKSGLPSDRFSAERTGGSVSTLTIQRTQQEDSAVYLCASSLGAGLEGGQFFGPGTRLTVL.